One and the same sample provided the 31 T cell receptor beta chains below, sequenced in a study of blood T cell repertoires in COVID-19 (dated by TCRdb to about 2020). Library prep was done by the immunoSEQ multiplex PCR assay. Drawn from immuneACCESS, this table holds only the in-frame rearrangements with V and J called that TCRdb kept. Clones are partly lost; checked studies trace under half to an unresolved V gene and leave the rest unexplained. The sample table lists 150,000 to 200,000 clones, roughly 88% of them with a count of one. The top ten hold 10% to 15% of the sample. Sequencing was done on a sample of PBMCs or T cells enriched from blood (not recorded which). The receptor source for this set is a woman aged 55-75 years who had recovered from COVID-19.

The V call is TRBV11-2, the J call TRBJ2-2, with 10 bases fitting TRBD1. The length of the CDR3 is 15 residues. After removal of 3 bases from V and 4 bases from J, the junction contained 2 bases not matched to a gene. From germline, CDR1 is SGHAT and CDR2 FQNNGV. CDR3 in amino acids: CASSFRDRGTGELFF. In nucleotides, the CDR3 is TGTGCCAGCAGCTTCCGGGACAGGGGCACCGGGGAGCTGTTTTTT.

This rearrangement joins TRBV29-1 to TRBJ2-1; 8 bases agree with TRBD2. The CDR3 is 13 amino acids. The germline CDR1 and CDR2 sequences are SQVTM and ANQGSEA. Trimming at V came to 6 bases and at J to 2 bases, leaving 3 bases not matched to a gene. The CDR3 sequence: CSVEGLAYNEQFF. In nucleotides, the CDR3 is TGCAGCGTGGAGGGACTAGCCTACAATGAGCAGTTCTTC.

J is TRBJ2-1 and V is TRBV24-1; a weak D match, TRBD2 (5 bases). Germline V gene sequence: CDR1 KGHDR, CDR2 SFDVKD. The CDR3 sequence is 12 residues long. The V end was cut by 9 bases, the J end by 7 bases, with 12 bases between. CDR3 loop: CATQASKNEQFF. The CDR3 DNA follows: TGTGCCACCCAAGCTAGCAAGAATGAGCAGTTCTTC.

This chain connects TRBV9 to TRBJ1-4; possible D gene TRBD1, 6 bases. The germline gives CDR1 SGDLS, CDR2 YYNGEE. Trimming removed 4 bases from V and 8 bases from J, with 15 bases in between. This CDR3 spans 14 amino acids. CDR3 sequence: CASSPGQPGEKLFF. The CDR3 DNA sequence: TGTGCCAGCAGCCCCGGACAGCCGGGGGAAAAACTGTTTTTT.

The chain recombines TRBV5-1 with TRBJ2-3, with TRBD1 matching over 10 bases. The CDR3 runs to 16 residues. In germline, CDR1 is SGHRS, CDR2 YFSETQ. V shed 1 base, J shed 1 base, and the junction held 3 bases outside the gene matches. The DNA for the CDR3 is TGCGCCAGCAGCTTGTCCGGGACAGGGGGCACAGATACGCAGTATTTT. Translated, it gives CASSLSGTGGTDTQYF.

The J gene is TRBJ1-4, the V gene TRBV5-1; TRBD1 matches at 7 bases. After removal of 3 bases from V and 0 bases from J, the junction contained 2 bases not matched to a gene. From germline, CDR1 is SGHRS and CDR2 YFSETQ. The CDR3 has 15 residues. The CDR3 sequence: CASSSQGATNEKLFF. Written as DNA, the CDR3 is TGCGCCAGCAGCTCCCAGGGGGCAACTAATGAAAAACTGTTTTTT.

The DNA for the CDR3 is TGTGCCAGCAGGGGGACAGGGGCACTGAACACTGAAGCTTTCTTT. Its protein product is CASRGTGALNTEAFF. The chain combines TRBV2 with TRBJ1-1; TRBD1 agrees at 10 bases. CDR3 length equals 15 residues. V lost 6 bases to trimming and J lost 0 bases; unmatched junction nucleotides: 4. CDR1 is SNHLY, CDR2 FYNNEI, per germline.

In nucleotides, the CDR3 is TGTGCCAGCAGCCAAGAAAGGACAGGGGGCGCCTTCGGGGAGACCCAGTACTTC. It codes for CASSQERTGGAFGETQYF. The chain recombines TRBV7-8 with TRBJ2-5; 11 positions match TRBD1. This CDR3 comprises 18 residues. Looked up from germline, CDR1 is SGHVS and CDR2 is FQNEAQ. Losses at the gene ends were 5 bases for V and 5 bases for J; bases not matched to a gene: 16.

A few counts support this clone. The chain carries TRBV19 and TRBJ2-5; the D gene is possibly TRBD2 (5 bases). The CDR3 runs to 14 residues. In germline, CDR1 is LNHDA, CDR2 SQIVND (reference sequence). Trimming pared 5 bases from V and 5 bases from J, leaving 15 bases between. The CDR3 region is CASSAWTASETQYF. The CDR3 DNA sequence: TGTGCCAGTAGTGCGTGGACTGCTAGTGAGACCCAGTACTTC.

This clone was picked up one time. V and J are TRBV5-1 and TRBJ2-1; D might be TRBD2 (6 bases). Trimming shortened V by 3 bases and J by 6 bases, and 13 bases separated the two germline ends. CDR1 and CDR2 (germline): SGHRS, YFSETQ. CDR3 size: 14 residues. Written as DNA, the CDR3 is TGCGCCAGCAGCTGGACCCTCGGGGGCAATGAGCAGTTCTTC. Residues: CASSWTLGGNEQFF. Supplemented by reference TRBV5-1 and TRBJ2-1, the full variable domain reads KAGVTQTPRYLIKTRGQQVTLSCSPISGHRSVSWYQQTPGQGLQFLFEYFSETQRNKGNFPGRFSGRQFSNSRSEMNVSTLELGDSALYLCASSWTLGGNEQFFGPGTRLTVL.

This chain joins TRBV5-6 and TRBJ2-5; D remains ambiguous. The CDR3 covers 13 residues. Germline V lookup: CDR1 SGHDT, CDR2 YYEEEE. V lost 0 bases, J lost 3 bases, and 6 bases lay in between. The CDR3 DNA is TGTGCCAGCAGCTTGGTGTCAGAAGAGACCCAGTACTTC. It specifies CASSLVSEETQYF.

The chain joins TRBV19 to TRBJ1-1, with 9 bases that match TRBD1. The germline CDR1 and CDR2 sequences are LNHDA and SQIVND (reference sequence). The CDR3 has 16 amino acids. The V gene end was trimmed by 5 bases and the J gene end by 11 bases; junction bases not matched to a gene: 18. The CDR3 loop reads CASSSAPGQGVVGAFF. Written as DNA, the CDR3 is TGTGCCAGTAGTTCGGCCCCGGGACAGGGAGTAGTGGGGGCTTTCTTT.

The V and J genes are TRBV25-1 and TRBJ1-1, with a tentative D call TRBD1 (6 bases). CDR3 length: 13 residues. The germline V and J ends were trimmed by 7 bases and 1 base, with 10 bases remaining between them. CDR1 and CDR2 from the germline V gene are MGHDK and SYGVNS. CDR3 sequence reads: CASKRQENTEAFF. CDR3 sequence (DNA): TGTGCCAGCAAAAGACAGGAGAACACTGAAGCTTTCTTT.

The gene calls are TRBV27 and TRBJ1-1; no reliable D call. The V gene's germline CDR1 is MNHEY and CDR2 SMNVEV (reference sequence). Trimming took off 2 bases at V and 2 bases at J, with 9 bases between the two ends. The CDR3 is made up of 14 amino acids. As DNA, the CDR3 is TGTGCCAGCAGTTTAGTGGGAGGAAACACTGAAGCTTTCTTT. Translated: CASSLVGGNTEAFF.

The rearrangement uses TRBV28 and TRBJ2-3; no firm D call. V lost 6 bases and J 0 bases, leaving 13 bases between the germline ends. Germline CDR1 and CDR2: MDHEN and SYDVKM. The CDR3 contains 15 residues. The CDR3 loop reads CASSSIVPSTDTQYF. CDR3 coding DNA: TGTGCCAGCAGCTCCATAGTTCCTAGCACAGATACGCAGTATTTT. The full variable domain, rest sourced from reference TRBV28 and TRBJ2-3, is DVKVTQSSRYLVKRTGEKVFLECVQDMDHENMFWYRQDPGLGLRLIYFSYDVKMKEKGDIPEGYSVSREKKERFSLILESASTNQTSMYLCASSSIVPSTDTQYFGPGTRLTVL.

CDR3 residues: CASSDRVETQYF. Written as DNA, the CDR3 is TGTGCCAGCAGTGACAGGGTGGAGACCCAGTACTTC. This chain connects TRBV2 to TRBJ2-5, with D perhaps matching TRBD1 (5 bases). This CDR3 spans 12 amino acids. Germline assignment: CDR1 SNHLY and CDR2 FYNNEI. The V gene lost 3 bases and the J gene lost 5 bases, with 7 bases spanning the gap.

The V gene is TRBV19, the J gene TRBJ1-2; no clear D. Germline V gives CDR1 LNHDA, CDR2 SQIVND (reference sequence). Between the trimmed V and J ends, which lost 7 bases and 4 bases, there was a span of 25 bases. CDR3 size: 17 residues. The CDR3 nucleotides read TGTGCCAGTATCCCCTCCGAGGCGGAAGCTGCTCTCTATGGCTACACCTTC. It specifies CASIPSEAEAALYGYTF.

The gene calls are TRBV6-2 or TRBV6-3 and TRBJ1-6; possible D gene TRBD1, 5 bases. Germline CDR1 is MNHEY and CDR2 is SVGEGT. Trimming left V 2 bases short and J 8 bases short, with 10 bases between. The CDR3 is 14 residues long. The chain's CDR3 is CASSYGGMYSPLHF. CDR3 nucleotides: TGTGCCAGCAGTTACGGGGGGATGTATTCACCCCTCCACTTT.

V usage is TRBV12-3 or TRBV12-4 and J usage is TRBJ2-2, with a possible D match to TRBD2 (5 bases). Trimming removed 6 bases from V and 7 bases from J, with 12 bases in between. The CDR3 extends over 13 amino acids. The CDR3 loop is CASSRAGDGELFF. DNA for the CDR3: TGTGCCAGCAGCCGCGCCGGGGACGGGGAGCTGTTTTTT.

The CDR3 protein is CASSQPGLAVLDEQFF. CDR3 DNA: TGCGCCAGCAGCCAACCGGGACTAGCGGTCTTGGATGAGCAGTTCTTC. The chain recombines TRBV4-1 with TRBJ2-1; 11 nucleotides agree with TRBD2. The CDR3 runs 16 residues. Germline V lookup: CDR1 MGHRA, CDR2 YSYEKL. The V gene end was trimmed by 2 bases and the J gene end by 8 bases; junction bases not matched to a gene: 8.

Here the CDR3 DNA reads TGTGCCAGCAGCTTAACCTTAGCGGGAGCGGGCACCGGGGAGCTGTTTTTT. Protein: CASSLTLAGAGTGELFF. This chain links TRBV7-3 with TRBJ2-2, with TRBD2 matching over 9 bases. This CDR3 comprises 17 residues. CDR1 SGHTA and CDR2 FQGTGA come from the germline V gene. J was trimmed by 4 bases and V by 0 bases; bases with no gene match: 6.

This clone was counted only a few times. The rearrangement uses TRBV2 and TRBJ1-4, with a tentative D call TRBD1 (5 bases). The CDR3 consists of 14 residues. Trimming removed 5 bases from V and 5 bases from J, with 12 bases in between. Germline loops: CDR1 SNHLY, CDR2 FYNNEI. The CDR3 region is CASSRGRSNEKLFF. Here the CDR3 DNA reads TGTGCCAGCAGTAGGGGCAGAAGCAATGAAAAACTGTTTTTT.

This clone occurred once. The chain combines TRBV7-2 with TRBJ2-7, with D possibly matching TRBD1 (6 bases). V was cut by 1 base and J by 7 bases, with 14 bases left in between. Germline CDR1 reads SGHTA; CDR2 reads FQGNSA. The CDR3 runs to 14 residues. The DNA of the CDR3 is TGTGCCAGCAGCTTAGGGGGGACACTCCGGGAGCAGTACTTC. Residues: CASSLGGTLREQYF. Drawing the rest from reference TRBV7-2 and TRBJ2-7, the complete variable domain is GAGVSQSPSNKVTEKGKDVELRCDPISGHTALYWYRQSLGQGLEFLIYFQGNSAPDKSGLPSDRFSAERTGGSVSTLTIQRTQQEDSAVYLCASSLGGTLREQYFGPGTRLTVT.

CDR3 amino acids: CASSESTGTGGGIQYF. CDR3 in DNA: TGCGCCAGCAGTGAGTCGACCGGGACAGGGGGTGGCATTCAGTACTTC. This chain links TRBV10-1 with TRBJ2-4, with 11 bases that match TRBD1. Trimming at V came to 0 bases and at J to 9 bases, leaving 7 bases not matched to a gene. In germline, CDR1 is WNHNN, CDR2 SYGVQD (reference sequence). The CDR3 is 16 residues long.

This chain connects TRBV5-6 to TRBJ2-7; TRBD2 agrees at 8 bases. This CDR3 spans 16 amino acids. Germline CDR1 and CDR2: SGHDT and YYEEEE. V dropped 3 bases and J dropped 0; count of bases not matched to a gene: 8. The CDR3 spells CASSSGGAASSYEQYF. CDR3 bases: TGTGCCAGCAGCTCGGGGGGGGCTGCGAGCTCCTACGAGCAGTACTTC.

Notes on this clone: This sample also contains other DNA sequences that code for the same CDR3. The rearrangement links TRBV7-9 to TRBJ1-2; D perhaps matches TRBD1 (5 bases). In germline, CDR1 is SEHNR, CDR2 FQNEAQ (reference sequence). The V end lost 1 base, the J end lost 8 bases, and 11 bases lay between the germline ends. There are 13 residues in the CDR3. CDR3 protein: CASSLEGLRGYTF. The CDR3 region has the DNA TGTGCCAGCAGCTTAGAGGGGCTAAGGGGCTACACCTTC.

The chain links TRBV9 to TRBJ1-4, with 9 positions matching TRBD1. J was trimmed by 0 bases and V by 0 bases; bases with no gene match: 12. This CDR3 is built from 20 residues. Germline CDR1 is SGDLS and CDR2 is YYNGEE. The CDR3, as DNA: TGTGCCAGCAGCGTAGGTGCTGGGACAGGGTATTCCTCAACTAATGAAAAACTGTTTTTT. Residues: CASSVGAGTGYSSTNEKLFF.

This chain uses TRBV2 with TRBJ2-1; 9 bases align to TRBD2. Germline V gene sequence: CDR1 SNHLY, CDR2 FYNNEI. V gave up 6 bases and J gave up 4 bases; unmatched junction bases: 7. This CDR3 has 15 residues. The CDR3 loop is CASRPLAGPYNEQFF. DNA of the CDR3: TGTGCCAGCAGGCCTCTAGCGGGACCGTACAATGAGCAGTTCTTC.

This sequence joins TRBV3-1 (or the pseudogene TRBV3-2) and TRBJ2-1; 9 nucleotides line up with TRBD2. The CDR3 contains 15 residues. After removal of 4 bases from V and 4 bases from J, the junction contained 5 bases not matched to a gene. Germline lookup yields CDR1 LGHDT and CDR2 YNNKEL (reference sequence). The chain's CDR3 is CASSLTSGPYNEQFF. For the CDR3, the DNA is TGTGCCAGCAGCCTCACTAGCGGGCCTTACAATGAGCAGTTCTTC.

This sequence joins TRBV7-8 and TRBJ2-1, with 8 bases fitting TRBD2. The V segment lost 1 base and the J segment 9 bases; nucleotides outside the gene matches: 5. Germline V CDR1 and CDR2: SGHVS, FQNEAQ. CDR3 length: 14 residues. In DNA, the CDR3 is TGTGCCAGCAGCTTAGTGGCGGGGGGAGGTGAGCAGTTCTTC. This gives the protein CASSLVAGGGEQFF.

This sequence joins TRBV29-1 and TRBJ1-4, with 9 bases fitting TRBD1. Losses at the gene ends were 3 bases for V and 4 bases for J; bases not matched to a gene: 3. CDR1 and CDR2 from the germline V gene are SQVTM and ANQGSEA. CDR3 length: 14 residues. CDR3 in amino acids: CSVEGTGSNEKLFF. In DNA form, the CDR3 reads TGCAGCGTTGAGGGGACAGGGAGTAATGAAAAACTGTTTTTT.